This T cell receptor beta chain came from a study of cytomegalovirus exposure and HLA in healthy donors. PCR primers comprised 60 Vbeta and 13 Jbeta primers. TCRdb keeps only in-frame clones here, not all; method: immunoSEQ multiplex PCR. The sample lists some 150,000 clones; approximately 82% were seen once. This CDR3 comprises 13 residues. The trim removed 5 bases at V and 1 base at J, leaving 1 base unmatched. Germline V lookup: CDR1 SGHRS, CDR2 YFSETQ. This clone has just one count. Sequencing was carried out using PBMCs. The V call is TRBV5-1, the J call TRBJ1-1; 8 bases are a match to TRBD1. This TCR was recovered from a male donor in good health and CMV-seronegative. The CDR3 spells CASRQGENTEAFF. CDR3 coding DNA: TGCGCCAGCAGACAGGGGGAGAACACTGAAGCTTTCTTT.